These T cell receptor beta chains were read from a single sample in a study of early T cells in non-severe SARS-CoV-2 infection. One entry per CDR3 protein, called by TCRdb with MiXCR from the 5' RACE reads. The profile shows 20,000 to 25,000 distinct CDR3 sequences, about 5.6% of them singletons. Sequenced: whole blood. These receptors were taken from an adult who was a healthcare worker with PCR-confirmed SARS-CoV-2 infection or an uninfected control (not recorded which). Each CDR3 is given with its conserved first and last residue. D genes are given only for firm matches. Clone size is not always given. Where it is, it says once, few, many or a class for expanded clones.

V gene,D gene,J gene,clone size,CDR3 protein,CDR3 DNA
TRBV5-1,-,TRBJ2-5,many,CASSRVEGETQYF,TGCGCCAGCAGCAGGGTTGAGGGAGAGACCCAGTACTTC
TRBV7-2,TRBD2,TRBJ2-1,many,CASSGTSGTYNEQFF,TGTGCCAGCAGCGGAACTAGCGGGACTTACAATGAGCAGTTCTTC
TRBV7-2,-,TRBJ2-1,many,CASSLAVTDSYNEQFF,TGTGCCAGCAGCTTAGCGGTGACAGACTCCTACAATGAGCAGTTCTTC
TRBV20-1,-,TRBJ1-2,many,CSASPPDHYGYTF,TGCAGTGCTAGTCCACCGGACCACTATGGCTACACCTTC
TRBV7-9,-,TRBJ2-1,many,CASVATTSYNEQFF,TGTGCCAGCGTGGCGACTACCTCCTACAATGAGCAGTTCTTC
TRBV20-1,-,TRBJ2-1,many,CSARRGGNEQFF,TGCAGTGCTAGGCGGGGAGGCAATGAGCAGTTCTTC
TRBV7-9,-,TRBJ1-5,many,CASSVEGSNQPQHF,TGTGCCAGCAGCGTTGAGGGAAGCAATCAGCCCCAGCATTTT
TRBV21-1,-,TRBJ2-2,many,CASSQRGRDTGELFF,TGTGCCAGCAGCCAACGGGGGAGGGACACCGGGGAGCTGTTTTTT
TRBV11-3,TRBD2,TRBJ2-1,-,CASSWTSGAWEQFF,TGTGCCAGCAGCTGGACTAGCGGGGCCTGGGAGCAGTTCTTC
TRBV11-1,TRBD2,TRBJ2-2,many,CASKRASGSVDTGELFF,TGTGCCAGTAAGCGGGCTAGCGGGAGTGTGGACACCGGGGAGCTGTTTTTT
TRBV5-1,TRBD2,TRBJ2-7,many,CASSFGTSAISGEQYF,TGCGCCAGCAGCTTTGGGACTAGCGCCATCTCGGGGGAGCAGTACTTC
TRBV11-2,-,TRBJ2-1,-,CASSSFYEQFF,TGTGCCAGCAGCTCGTTCTATGAGCAGTTCTTC
TRBV10-3,-,TRBJ2-7,many,CAISPGRLSYEQYF,TGTGCCATCTCCCCGGGACGGCTCTCCTACGAGCAGTACTTC
TRBV3-1,-,TRBJ1-2,many,CASSQTGRNYGYTF,TGTGCCAGCAGCCAAACTGGACGGAACTATGGCTACACCTTC
TRBV5-6,-,TRBJ2-5,-,CASSMDSLGETQYF,TGTGCCAGCAGCATGGACAGCCTTGGGGAGACCCAGTACTTC
TRBV19,TRBD2,TRBJ2-1,few,CASSLAGGIYNEQFF,TGTGCCAGTAGTTTAGCGGGAGGGATCTACAATGAGCAGTTCTTC
TRBV4-3,TRBD2,TRBJ2-2,few,CASSPRAGAPGTGELFF,TGCGCCAGCAGCCCCCGAGCGGGAGCTCCGGGCACCGGGGAGCTGTTTTTT
TRBV7-6,TRBD2,TRBJ2-1,-,CASSFGRERPYNEQFF,TGTGCCAGCAGCTTCGGGCGGGAGAGACCCTACAATGAGCAGTTCTTC
TRBV19,-,TRBJ1-4,many,CASAIIRDGNEKLFF,TGTGCCAGTGCCATCATCCGGGACGGTAATGAAAAACTGTTTTTT
TRBV7-9,-,TRBJ2-1,many,CASSRDWGGRYNEQFF,TGTGCCAGCAGCCGGGACTGGGGCGGACGATACAATGAGCAGTTCTTC
TRBV5-4,TRBD1,TRBJ2-3,few,CASSSPGTGALADTQYF,TGTGCCAGCAGCTCGCCCGGGACAGGGGCCCTCGCAGATACGCAGTATTTT
TRBV20-1,-,TRBJ2-3,many,CSAGQSSVPDTQYF,TGCAGTGCTGGACAGAGTTCGGTCCCAGATACGCAGTATTTT
TRBV12-3/TRBV12-4,TRBD2,TRBJ2-5,few,CASSLGLAGIETQYF,TGTGCCAGCAGTCTCGGACTAGCGGGAATAGAGACCCAGTACTTC
TRBV9,TRBD2,TRBJ2-1,many,CASSRAGGPGEQFF,TGTGCCAGCAGTAGAGCGGGAGGGCCGGGGGAGCAGTTCTTC
TRBV19,-,TRBJ1-2,many,CASSFGAGTNYGYTF,TGTGCCAGTAGTTTTGGGGCAGGCACTAACTATGGCTACACCTTC
TRBV4-2,-,TRBJ2-1,many,CASSQVGSGAYNEQFF,TGTGCCAGCAGCCAAGTGGGTAGCGGAGCCTACAATGAGCAGTTCTTC
TRBV6-1,TRBD2,TRBJ2-3,many,CASSEGSGSRLDTQYF,TGTGCCAGCAGTGAAGGTAGCGGGAGTCGGTTAGATACGCAGTATTTT
TRBV12-3/TRBV12-4,-,TRBJ1-2,many,CASTPGLANYGYTF,TGTGCCAGCACCCCAGGGCTCGCTAACTATGGCTACACCTTC
TRBV19,-,TRBJ1-6,few,CASSIASYNSPLHF,TGTGCCAGTAGTATTGCCTCCTATAATTCACCCCTCCACTTT
TRBV3-1,-,TRBJ2-1,many,CASSQATGNEQFF,TGTGCCAGCAGCCAGGCAACAGGGAATGAGCAGTTCTTC
TRBV4-2,TRBD1,TRBJ1-6,many,CASSQEVVVTGFSSGNSPLHF,TGTGCCAGCAGCCAAGAAGTGGTCGTGACAGGGTTTAGCTCGGGTAATTCACCCCTCCACTTT
TRBV27,TRBD2,TRBJ2-1,large,CASSLRTSSLSNEQFF,TGTGCCAGCAGTTTACGGACTAGCTCTCTATCCAATGAGCAGTTCTTC
TRBV7-3,TRBD1,TRBJ1-6,-,CASSSEPGQKHSPLHF,TGTGCCAGCAGCTCTGAACCGGGACAGAAACATTCACCCCTCCACTTT
TRBV3-1,-,TRBJ2-1,medium-sized,CASSQSLAAKAEQFF,TGTGCCAGCAGCCAATCCCTCGCGGCCAAGGCGGAGCAGTTCTTC
TRBV5-1,TRBD2,TRBJ2-1,many,CASSLGTSGYYNEQFF,TGCGCCAGCAGCTTGGGGACTAGCGGATACTACAATGAGCAGTTCTTC
TRBV4-3,TRBD2,TRBJ2-3,many,CASSLAVSASGTSTDTQYF,TGCGCCAGCAGCCTCGCCGTGAGTGCTAGCGGGACTAGCACAGATACGCAGTATTTT
TRBV18,-,TRBJ1-1,many,CASSPNQLRLMNTEAFF,TGTGCCAGCTCACCAAATCAGCTCCGGCTTATGAACACTGAAGCTTTCTTT
TRBV6-5,TRBD2,TRBJ2-1,many,CASSPRLAGGNEQFF,TGTGCCAGCAGTCCCAGACTAGCGGGAGGAAATGAGCAGTTCTTC
TRBV21-1,-,TRBJ2-1,many,CASSAGTKGNNEQFF,TGTGCCAGCAGCGCTGGGACTAAGGGAAACAATGAGCAGTTCTTC
TRBV7-9,-,TRBJ1-4,-,CASSPSRAEEKLFF,TGTGCCAGCAGCCCTTCCCGGGCCGAAGAAAAACTGTTTTTT